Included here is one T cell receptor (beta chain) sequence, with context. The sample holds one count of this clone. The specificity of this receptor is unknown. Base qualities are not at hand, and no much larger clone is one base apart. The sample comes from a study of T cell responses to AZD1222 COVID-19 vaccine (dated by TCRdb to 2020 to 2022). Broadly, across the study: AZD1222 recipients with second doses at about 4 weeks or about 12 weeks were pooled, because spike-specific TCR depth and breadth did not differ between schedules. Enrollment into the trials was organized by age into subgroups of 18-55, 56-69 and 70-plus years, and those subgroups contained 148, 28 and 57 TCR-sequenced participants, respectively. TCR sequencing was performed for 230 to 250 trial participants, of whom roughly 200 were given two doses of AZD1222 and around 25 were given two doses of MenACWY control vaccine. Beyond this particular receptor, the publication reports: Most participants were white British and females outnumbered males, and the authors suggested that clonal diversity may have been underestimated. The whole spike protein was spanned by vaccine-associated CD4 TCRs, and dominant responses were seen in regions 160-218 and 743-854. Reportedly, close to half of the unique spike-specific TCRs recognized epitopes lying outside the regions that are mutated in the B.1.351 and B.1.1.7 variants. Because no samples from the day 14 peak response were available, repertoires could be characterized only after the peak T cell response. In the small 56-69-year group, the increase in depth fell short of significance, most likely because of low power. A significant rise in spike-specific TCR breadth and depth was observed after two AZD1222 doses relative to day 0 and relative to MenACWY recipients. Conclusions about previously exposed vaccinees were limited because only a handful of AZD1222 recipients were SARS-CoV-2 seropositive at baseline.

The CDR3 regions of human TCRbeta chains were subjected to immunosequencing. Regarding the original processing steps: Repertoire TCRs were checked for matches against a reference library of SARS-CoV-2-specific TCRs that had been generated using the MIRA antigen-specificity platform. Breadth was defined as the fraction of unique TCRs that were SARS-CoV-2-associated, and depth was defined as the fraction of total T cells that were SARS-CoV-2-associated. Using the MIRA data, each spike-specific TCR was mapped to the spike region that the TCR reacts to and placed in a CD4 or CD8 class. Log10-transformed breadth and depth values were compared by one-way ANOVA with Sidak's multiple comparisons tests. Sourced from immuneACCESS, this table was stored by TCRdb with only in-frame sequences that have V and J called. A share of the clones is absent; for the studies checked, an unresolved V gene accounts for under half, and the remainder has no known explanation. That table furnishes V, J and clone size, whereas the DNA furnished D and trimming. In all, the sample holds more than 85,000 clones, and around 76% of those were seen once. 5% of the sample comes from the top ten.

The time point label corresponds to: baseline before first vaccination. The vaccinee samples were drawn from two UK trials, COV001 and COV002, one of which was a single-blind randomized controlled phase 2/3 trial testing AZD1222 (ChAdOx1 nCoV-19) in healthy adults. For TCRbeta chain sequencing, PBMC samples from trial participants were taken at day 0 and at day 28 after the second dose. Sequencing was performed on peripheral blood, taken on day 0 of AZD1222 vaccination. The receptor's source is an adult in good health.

The bases read TGTGCCGCCTGGGAAGGGGCGCATACTGAAGCTTTCTTT. It specifies CAAWEGAHTEAFF. The chain links TRBV6-5 with TRBJ1-1; TRBD1 is possibly the D segment (5 matching bases). V gives up 11 bases and J gives up 5 bases, and the segment between their germline ends measures 18 bases. Its CDR3 holds 13 amino acids, cysteine through phenylalanine. The read is trimmed to its CDR3 DNA, 39 bases read in frame from base 1. From a lookup of the germline V gene, CDR1 and CDR2 are MNHEY and SVGAGI.